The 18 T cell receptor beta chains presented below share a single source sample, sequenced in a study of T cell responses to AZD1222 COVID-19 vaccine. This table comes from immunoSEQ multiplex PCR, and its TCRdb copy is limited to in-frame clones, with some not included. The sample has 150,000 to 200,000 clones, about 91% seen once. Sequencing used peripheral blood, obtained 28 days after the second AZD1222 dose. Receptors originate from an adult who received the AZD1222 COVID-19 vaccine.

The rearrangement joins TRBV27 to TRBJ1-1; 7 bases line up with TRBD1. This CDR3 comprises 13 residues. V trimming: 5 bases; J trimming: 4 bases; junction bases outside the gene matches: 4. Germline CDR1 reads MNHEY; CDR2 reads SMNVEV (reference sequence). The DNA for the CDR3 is TGTGCCAGCAGTATTGGGACAGCCACTGAAGCTTTCTTT. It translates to CASSIGTATEAFF.

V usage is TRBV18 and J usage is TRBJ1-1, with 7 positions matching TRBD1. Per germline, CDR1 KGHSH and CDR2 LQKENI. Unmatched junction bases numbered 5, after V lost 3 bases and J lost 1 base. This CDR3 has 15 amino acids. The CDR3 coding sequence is TGTGCCAGCTCACCCCCGGGACAGAGGAACACTGAAGCTTTCTTT. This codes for CASSPPGQRNTEAFF.

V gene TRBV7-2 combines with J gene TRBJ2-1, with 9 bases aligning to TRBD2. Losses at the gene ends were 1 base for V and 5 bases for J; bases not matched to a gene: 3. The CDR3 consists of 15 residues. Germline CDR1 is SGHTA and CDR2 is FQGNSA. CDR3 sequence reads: CASSLEAGGHNEQFF. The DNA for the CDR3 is TGTGCCAGCAGCTTAGAAGCGGGGGGTCACAATGAGCAGTTCTTC.

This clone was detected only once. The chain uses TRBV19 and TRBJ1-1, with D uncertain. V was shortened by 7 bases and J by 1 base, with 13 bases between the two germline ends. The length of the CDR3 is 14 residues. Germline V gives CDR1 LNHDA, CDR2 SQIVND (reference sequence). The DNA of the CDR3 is TGTGCCAGTACCCTTCCTCCAGCGAACACTGAAGCTTTCTTT. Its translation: CASTLPPANTEAFF. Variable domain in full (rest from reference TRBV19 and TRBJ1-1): DGGITQSPKYLFRKEGQNVTLSCEQNLNHDAMYWYRQDPGQGLRLIYYSQIVNDFQKGDIAEGYSVSREKKESFPLTVTSAQKNPTAFYLCASTLPPANTEAFFGQGTRLTVV.

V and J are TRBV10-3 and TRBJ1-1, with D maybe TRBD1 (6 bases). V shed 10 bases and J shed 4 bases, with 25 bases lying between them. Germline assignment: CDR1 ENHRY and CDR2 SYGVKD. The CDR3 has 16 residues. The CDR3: CASETIGTKRVTEAFF. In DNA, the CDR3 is TGTGCCAGCGAAACGATAGGGACAAAGCGGGTCACTGAAGCTTTCTTT.

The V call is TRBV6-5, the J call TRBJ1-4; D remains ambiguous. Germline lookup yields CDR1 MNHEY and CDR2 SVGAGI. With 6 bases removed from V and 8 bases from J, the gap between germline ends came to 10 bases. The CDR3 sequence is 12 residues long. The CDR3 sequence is CASSLGGEKLFF. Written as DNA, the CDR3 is TGTGCCAGCAGCCTAGGAGGGGAAAAACTGTTTTTT.

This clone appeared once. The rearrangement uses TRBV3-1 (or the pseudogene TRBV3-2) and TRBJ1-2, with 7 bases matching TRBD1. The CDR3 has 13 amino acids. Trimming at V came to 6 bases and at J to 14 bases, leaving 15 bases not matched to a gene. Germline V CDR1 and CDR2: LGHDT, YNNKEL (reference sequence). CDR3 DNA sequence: TGTGCCAGCAGACCCGTTGGACAGGCCCCCTATACCTTC. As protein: CASRPVGQAPYTF.

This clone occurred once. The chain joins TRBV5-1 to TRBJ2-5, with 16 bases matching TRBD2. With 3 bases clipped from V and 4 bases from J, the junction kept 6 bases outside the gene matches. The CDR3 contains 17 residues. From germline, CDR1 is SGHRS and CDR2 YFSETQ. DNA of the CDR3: TGCGCCAGCAGCTCGGGACTAGCGGGGGGGCCTGGAGAGACCCAGTACTTC. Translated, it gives CASSSGLAGGPGETQYF. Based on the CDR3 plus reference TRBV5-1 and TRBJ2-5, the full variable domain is KAGVTQTPRYLIKTRGQQVTLSCSPISGHRSVSWYQQTPGQGLQFLFEYFSETQRNKGNFPGRFSGRQFSNSRSEMNVSTLELGDSALYLCASSSGLAGGPGETQYFGPGTRLLVL.

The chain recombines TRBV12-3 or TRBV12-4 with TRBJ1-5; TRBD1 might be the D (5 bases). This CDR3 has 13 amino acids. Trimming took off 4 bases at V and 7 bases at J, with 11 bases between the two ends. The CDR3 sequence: CASSSLRGQPQHF. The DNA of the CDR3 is TGTGCCAGCAGTTCCCTCCGGGGCCAGCCCCAGCATTTT.

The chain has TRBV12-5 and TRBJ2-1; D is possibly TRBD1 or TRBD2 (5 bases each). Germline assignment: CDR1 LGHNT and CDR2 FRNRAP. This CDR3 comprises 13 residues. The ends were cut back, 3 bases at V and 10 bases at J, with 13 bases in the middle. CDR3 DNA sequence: TGTGCTAGTGGTTTCGGGGCTTGGACAGAGCAGTTCTTC. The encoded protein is CASGFGAWTEQFF.

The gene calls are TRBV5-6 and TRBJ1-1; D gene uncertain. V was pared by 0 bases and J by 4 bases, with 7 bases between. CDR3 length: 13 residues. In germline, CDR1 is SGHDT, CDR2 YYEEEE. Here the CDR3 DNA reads TGTGCCAGCAGCTTGGGAGGGAGCACTGAAGCTTTCTTT. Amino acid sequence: CASSLGGSTEAFF.

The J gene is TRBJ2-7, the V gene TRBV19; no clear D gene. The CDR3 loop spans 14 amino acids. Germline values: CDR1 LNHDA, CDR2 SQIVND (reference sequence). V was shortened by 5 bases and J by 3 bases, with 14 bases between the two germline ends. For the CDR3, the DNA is TGTGCCAGTAGTGGCGACGGAGACGTCTACGAGCAGTACTTC. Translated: CASSGDGDVYEQYF.

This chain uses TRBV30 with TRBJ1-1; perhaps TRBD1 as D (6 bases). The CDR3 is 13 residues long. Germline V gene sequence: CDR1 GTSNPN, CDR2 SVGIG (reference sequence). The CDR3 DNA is TGTGCTAAAGCGACAGGTCCGAACACTGAAGCTTTCTTT. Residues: CAKATGPNTEAFF.

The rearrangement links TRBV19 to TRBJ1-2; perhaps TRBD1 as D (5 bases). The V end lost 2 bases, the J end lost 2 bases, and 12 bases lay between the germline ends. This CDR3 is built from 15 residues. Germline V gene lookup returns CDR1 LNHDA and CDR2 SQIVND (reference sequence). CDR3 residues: CASSILARDNYGYTF. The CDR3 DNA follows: TGTGCCAGTAGTATATTGGCCAGGGACAACTATGGCTACACCTTC.

As DNA, the CDR3 is TGTGCCAGCAGCTTAGCGTTACGGCCCTATGAGAACTATGGCTACACCTTC. It is translated as CASSLALRPYENYGYTF. The genes are TRBV7-8 and TRBJ1-2; no reliable D call. The CDR3 length is 17 residues. Germline CDR1 reads SGHVS; CDR2 reads FQNEAQ. V was trimmed by 0 bases and J by 2 bases, leaving 16 bases between them.

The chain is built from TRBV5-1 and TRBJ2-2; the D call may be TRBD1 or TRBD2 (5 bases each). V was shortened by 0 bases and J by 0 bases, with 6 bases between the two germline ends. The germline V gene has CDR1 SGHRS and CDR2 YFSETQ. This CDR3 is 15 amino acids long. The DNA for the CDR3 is TGCGCCAGCAGCTTGGCGGGACCGAACACCGGGGAGCTGTTTTTT. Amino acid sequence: CASSLAGPNTGELFF. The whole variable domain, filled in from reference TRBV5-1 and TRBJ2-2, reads KAGVTQTPRYLIKTRGQQVTLSCSPISGHRSVSWYQQTPGQGLQFLFEYFSETQRNKGNFPGRFSGRQFSNSRSEMNVSTLELGDSALYLCASSLAGPNTGELFFGEGSRLTVL.

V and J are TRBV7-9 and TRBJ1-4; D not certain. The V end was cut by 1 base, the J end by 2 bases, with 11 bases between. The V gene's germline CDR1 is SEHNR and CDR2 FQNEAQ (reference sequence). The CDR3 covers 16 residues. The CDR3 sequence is CASSLGGGRTNEKLFF. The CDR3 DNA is TGTGCCAGCAGCTTAGGTGGAGGGAGGACTAATGAAAAACTGTTTTTT. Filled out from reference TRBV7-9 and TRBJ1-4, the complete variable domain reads DTGVSQNPRHKITKRGQNVTFRCDPISEHNRLYWYRQTLGQGPEFLTYFQNEAQLEKSRLLSDRFSAERPKGSFSTLEIQRTEQGDSAMYLCASSLGGGRTNEKLFFGSGTQLSVL.

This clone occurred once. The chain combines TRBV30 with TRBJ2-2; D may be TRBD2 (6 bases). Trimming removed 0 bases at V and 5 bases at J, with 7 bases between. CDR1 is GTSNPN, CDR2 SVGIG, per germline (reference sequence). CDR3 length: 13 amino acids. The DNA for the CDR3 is TGTGCCTGGAGTGTACTAGCAACCGGGGAGCTGTTTTTT. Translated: CAWSVLATGELFF.